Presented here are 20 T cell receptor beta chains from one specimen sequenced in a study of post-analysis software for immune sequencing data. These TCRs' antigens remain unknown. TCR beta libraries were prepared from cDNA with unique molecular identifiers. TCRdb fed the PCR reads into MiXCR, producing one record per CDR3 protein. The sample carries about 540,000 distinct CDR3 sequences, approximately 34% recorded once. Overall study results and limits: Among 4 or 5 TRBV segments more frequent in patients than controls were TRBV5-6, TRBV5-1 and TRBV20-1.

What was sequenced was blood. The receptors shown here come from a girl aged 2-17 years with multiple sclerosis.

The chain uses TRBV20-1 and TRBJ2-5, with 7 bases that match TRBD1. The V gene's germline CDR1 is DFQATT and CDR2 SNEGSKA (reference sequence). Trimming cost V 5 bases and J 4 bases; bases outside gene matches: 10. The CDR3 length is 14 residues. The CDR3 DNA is TGCAGTGCTGCGCGACAGGGTTCGGGAGAGACCCAGTACTTC. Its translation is CSAARQGSGETQYF.

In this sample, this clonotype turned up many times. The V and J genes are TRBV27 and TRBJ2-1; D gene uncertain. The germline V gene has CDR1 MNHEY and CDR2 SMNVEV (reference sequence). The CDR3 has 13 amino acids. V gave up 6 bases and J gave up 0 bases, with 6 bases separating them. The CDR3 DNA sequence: TGTGCCAGCAGGGGAAGCTCCTACAATGAGCAGTTCTTC. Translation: CASRGSSYNEQFF.

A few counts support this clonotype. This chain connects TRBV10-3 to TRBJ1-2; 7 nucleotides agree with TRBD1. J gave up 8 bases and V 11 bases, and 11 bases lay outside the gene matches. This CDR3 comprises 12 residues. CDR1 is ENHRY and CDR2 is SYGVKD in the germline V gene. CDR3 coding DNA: TGTGCCCGACCACAGGGGCCTCTAGGCTACACCTTC. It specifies CARPQGPLGYTF.

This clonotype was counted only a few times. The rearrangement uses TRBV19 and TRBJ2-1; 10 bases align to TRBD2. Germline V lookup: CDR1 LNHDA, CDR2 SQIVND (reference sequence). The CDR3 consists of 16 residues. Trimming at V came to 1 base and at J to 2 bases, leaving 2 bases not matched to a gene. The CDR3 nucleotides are TGTGCCAGTAGTATAGGAGCGGGAGGGCCCTACAATGAGCAGTTCTTC. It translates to CASSIGAGGPYNEQFF.

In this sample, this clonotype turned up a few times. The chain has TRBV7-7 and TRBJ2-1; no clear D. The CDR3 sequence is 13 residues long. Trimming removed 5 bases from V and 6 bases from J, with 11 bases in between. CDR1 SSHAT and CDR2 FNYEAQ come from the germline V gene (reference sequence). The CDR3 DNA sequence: TGTGCCAGCAGCAAGGACCGTGGCAATGAGCAGTTCTTC. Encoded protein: CASSKDRGNEQFF. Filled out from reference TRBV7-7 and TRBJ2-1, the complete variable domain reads GAGVSQSPRYKVTKRGQDVTLRCDPISSHATLYWYQQALGQGPEFLTYFNYEAQPDKSGLPSDRFSAERPEGSISTLTIQRTEQRDSAMYRCASSKDRGNEQFFGPGTRLTVL.

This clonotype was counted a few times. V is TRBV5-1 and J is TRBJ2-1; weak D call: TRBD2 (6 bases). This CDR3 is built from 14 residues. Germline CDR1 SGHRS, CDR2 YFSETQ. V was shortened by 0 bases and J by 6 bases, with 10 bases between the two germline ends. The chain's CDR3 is CASSLVLAGNEQFF. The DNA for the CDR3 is TGCGCCAGCAGCTTGGTACTAGCAGGCAATGAGCAGTTCTTC.

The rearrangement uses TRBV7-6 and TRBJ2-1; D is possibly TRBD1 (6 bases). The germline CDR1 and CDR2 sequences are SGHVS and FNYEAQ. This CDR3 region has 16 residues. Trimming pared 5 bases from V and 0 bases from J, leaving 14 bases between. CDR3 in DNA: TGTGCCAGCAGCATTTACAGGGCCAGCTCCTACAATGAGCAGTTCTTC. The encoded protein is CASSIYRASSYNEQFF.

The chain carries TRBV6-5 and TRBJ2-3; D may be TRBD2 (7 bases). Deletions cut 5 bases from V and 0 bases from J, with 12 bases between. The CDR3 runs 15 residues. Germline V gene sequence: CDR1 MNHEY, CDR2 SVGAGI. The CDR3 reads CASSGPGGSTDTQYF. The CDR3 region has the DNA TGTGCCAGCAGTGGCCCGGGGGGCAGCACAGATACGCAGTATTTT.

CDR3 nucleotide sequence: TGTGCCAGCACCCGCTCAGGGGGCCGGGGAGAGACCCAGTACTTC. Translating it yields CASTRSGGRGETQYF. The chain couples TRBV28 to TRBJ2-5; 8 nucleotides agree with TRBD1. CDR1 MDHEN and CDR2 SYDVKM come from the germline V gene. The CDR3 extends over 15 amino acids. After removal of 7 bases from V and 4 bases from J, the junction contained 11 bases not matched to a gene.

For the CDR3, the DNA is TGTGCCAGCAGTCCCCTAGGTGGAGGCCAAGAGACCCAGTACTTC. As protein: CASSPLGGGQETQYF. J is TRBJ2-5 and V is TRBV12-3 or TRBV12-4; tentative D call: TRBD2 (5 bases). CDR3 length: 15 residues. Trimming shortened V by 5 bases and J by 1 base, and 14 bases separated the two germline ends.

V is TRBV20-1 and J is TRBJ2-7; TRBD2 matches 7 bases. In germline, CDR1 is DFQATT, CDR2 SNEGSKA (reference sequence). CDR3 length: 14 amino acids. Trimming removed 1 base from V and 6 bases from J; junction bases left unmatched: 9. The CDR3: CSARGPSGTVEQYF. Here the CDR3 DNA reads TGCAGTGCTAGAGGGCCTAGCGGTACGGTCGAGCAGTACTTC.

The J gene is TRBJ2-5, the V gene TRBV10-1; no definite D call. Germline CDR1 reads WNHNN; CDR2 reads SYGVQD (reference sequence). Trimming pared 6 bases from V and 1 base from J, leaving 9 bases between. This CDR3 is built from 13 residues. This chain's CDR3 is CASRDGPQETQYF. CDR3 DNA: TGCGCCAGCAGGGACGGACCCCAAGAGACCCAGTACTTC.

DNA for the CDR3: TGTGCCAGCAGCGGGACTAGCGGGGACAATGAGCAGTTCTTC. Its translation: CASSGTSGDNEQFF. V gene TRBV12-3 or TRBV12-4 combines with J gene TRBJ2-1, with TRBD2 matching over 13 bases. V lost 6 bases to trimming and J lost 5 bases; unmatched junction nucleotides: 1. This CDR3 is built from 14 residues.

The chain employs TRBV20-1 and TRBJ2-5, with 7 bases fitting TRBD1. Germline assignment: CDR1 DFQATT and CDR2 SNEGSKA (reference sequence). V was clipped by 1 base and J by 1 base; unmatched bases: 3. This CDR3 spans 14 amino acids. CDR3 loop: CSARVRDSQETQYF. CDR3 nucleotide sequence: TGCAGTGCTAGAGTAAGGGACAGCCAAGAGACCCAGTACTTC.

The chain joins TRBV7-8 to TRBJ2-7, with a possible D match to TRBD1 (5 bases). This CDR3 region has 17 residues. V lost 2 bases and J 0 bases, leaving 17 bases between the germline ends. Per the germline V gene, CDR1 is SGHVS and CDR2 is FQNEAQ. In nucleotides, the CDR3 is TGTGCCAGCAGCTTAAATTGGGGCCCCGAAAGCTCCTACGAGCAGTACTTC. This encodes CASSLNWGPESSYEQYF.

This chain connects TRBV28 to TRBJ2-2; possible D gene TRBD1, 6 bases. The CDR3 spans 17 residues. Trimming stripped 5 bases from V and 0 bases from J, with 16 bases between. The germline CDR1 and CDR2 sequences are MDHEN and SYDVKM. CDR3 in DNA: TGTGCCAGCAGTCGCATCAGGGACAACGCGAACACCGGGGAGCTGTTTTTT. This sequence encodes CASSRIRDNANTGELFF. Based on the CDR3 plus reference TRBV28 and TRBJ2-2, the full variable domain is DVKVTQSSRYLVKRTGEKVFLECVQDMDHENMFWYRQDPGLGLRLIYFSYDVKMKEKGDIPEGYSVSREKKERFSLILESASTNQTSMYLCASSRIRDNANTGELFFGEGSRLTVL.

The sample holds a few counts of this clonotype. CDR3 sequence: CASSPTGQGWNEQFF. The CDR3 coding sequence is TGTGCCAGCTCACCGACGGGACAGGGTTGGAATGAGCAGTTCTTC. The chain combines TRBV18 with TRBJ2-1; TRBD1 matches 9 bases. CDR1 KGHSH and CDR2 LQKENI come from the germline V gene. V gave up 3 bases and J gave up 7 bases; unmatched junction bases: 7. The CDR3 totals 15 residues.

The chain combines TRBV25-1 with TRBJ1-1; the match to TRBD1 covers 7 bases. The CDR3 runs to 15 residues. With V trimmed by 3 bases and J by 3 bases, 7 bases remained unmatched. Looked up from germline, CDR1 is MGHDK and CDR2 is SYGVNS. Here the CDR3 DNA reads TGTGCCAGCAGTGATCCCAGACAGGGCGACACTGAAGCTTTCTTT. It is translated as CASSDPRQGDTEAFF.

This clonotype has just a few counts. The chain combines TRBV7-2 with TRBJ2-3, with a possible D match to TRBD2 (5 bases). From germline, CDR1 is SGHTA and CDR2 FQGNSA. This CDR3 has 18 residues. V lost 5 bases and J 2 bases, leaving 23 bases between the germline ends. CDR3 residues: CASSLRGVELPHTDTQYF. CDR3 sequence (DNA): TGTGCCAGCAGCCTCCGGGGAGTGGAACTGCCACACACAGATACGCAGTATTTT.

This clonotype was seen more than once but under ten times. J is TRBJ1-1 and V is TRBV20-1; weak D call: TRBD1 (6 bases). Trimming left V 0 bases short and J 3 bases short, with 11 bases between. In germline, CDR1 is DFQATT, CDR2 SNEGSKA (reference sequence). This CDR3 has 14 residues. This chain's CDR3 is CSAREVGADTEAFF. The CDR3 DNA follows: TGCAGTGCTAGAGAGGTGGGGGCTGACACTGAAGCTTTCTTT.